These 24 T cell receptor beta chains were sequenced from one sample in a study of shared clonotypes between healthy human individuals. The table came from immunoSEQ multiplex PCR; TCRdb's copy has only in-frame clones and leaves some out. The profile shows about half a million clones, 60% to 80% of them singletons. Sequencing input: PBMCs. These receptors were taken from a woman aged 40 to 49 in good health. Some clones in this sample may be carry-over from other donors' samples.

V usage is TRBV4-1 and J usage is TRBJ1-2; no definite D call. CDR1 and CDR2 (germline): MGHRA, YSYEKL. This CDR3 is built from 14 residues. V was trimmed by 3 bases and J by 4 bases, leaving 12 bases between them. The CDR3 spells CASSQNYGLYGYTF. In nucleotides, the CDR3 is TGCGCCAGCAGCCAGAATTACGGTCTCTATGGCTACACCTTC.

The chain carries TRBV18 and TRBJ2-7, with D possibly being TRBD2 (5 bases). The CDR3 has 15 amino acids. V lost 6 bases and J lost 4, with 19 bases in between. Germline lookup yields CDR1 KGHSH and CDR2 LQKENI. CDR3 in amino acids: CASSLKQDFFYEQYF. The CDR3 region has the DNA TGTGCCAGCTCGCTTAAGCAGGACTTTTTTTACGAGCAGTACTTC.

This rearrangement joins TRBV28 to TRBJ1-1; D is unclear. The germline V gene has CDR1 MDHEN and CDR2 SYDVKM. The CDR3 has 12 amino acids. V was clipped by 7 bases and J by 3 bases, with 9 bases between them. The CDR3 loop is CASTKTYTEAFF. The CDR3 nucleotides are TGTGCCAGCACTAAAACTTACACTGAAGCTTTCTTT.

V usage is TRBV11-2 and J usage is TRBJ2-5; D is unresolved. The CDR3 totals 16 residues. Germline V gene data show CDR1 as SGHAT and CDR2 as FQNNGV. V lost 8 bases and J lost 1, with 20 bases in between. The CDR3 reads CASPRQESPFQETQYF. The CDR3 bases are TGTGCCAGCCCCCGCCAGGAATCCCCTTTCCAAGAGACCCAGTACTTC.

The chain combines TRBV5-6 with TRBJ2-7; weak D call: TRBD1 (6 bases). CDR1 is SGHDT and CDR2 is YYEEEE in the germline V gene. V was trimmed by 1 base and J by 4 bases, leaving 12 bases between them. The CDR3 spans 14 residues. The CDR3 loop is CASSLWDTPYEQYF. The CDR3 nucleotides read TGTGCCAGCAGCTTGTGGGACACACCATACGAGCAGTACTTC.

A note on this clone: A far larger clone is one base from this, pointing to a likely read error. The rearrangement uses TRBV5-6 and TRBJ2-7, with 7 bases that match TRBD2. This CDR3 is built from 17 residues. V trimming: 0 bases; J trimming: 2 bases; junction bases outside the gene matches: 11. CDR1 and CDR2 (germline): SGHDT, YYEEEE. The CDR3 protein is CASSLGGAGGNPYEQYF. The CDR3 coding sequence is TGTGCCAGCAGCTTGGGTGGCGCCGGGGGGAACCCCTACGAGCAGTACTTC.

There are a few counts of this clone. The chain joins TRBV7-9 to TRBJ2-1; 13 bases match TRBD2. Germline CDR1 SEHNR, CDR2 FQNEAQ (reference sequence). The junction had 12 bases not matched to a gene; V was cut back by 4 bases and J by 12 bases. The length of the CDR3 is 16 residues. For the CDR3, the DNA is TGTGCCAGCAGCTCGTATTGGACTAGCGGGAGCAGGGCGCAGTTCTTC. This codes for CASSSYWTSGSRAQFF. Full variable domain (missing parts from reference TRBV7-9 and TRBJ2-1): DTGVSQNPRHKITKRGQNVTFRCDPISEHNRLYWYRQTLGQGPEFLTYFQNEAQLEKSRLLSDRFSAERPKGSFSTLEIQRTEQGDSAMYLCASSSYWTSGSRAQFFGPGTRLTVL.

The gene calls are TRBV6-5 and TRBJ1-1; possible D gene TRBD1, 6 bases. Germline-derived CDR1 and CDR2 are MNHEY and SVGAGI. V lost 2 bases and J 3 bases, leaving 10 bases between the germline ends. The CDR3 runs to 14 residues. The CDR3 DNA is TGTGCCAGCAGTTACCAGTGGGGGCACACTGAAGCTTTCTTT. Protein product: CASSYQWGHTEAFF.

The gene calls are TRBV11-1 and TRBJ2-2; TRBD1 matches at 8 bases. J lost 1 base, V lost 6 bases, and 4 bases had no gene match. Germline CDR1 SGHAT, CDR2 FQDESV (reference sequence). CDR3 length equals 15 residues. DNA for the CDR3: TGTGCCAGCAGGGGGGACAGGTGGAACACCGGGGAGCTGTTTTTT. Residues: CASRGDRWNTGELFF.

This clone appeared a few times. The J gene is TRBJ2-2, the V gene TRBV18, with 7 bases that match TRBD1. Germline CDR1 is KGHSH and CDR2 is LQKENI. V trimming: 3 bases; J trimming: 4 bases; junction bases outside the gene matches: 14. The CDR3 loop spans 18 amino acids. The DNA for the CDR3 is TGTGCCAGCTCACCTTCATTCAGGGGGTTCCGGACCACCGGGGAGCTGTTTTTT. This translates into CASSPSFRGFRTTGELFF. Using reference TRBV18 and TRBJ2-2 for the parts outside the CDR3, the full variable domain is NAGVMQNPRHLVRRRGQEARLRCSPMKGHSHVYWYRQLPEEGLKFMVYLQKENIIDESGMPKERFSAEFPKEGPSILRIQQVVRGDSAAYFCASSPSFRGFRTTGELFFGEGSRLTVL.

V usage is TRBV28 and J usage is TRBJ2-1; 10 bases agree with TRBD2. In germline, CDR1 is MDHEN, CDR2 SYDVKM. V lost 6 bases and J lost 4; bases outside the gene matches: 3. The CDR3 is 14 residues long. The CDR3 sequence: CASRASGGYNEQFF. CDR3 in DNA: TGTGCCAGCAGGGCTAGCGGGGGATACAATGAGCAGTTCTTC.

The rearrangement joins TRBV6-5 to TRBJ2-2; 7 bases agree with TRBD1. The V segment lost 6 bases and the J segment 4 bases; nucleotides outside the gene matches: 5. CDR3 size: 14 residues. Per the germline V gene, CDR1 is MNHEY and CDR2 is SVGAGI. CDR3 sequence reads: CASRPDRVTGELFF. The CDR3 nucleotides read TGTGCCAGCAGGCCCGACAGGGTCACCGGGGAGCTGTTTTTT.

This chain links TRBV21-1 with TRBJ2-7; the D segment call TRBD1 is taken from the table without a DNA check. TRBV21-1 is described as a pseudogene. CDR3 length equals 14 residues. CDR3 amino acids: CASSKQGLLDEQYF. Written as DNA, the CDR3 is TGTGCCAGCAGCAAACAGGGGCTTCTGGACGAGCAGTACTTC.

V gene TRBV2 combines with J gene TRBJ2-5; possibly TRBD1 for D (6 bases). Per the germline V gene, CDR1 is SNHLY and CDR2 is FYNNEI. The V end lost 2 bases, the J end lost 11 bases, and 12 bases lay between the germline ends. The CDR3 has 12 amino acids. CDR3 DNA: TGTGCCAGCAGTGAAACAGGGACCGGGCAGTACTTC. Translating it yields CASSETGTGQYF.

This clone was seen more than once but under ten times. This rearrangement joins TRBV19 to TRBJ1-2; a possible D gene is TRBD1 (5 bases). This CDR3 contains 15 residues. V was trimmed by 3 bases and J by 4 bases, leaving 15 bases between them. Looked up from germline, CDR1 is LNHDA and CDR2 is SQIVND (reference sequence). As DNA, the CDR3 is TGTGCCAGTAGTATTGGGGCTGGCGGACTCTATGGCTACACCTTC. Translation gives CASSIGAGGLYGYTF.

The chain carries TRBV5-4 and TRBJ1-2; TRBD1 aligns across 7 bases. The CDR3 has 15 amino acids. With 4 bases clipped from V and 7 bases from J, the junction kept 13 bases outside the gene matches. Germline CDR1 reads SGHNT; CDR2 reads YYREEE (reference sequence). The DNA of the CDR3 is TGTGCCAGCAGCATATCCGGGACAGACTCTGCTGGCTACACCTTC. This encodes CASSISGTDSAGYTF.

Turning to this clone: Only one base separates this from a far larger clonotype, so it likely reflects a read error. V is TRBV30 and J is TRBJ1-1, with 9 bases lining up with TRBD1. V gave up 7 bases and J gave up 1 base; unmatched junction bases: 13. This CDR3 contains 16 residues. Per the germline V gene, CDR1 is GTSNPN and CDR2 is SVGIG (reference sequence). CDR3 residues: CAYMVPGQGSNTEAFF. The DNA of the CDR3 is TGTGCCTACATGGTCCCGGGACAGGGATCGAACACTGAAGCTTTCTTT.

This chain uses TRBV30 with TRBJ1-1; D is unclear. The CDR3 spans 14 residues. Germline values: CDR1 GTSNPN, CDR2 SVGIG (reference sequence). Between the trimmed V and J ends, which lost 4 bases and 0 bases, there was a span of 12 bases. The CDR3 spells CAWNRLGMNTEAFF. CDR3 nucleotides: TGTGCCTGGAATAGACTTGGGATGAACACTGAAGCTTTCTTT.

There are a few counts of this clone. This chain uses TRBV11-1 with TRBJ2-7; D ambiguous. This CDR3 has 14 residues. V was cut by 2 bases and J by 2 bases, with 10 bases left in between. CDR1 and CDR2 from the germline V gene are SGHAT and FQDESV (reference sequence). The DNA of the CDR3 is TGTGCCAGCAGCTTATCCGTAGCTACCTACGAGCAGTACTTC. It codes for CASSLSVATYEQYF.

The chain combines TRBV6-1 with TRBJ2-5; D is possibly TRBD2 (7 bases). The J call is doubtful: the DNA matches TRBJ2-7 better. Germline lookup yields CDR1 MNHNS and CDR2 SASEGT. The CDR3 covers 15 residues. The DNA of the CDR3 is TGTGCCAGCAGGGGGGGGGCGAGGAGATCCTACGAGCAGTACTTC. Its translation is CASRGGARRSYEQYF.

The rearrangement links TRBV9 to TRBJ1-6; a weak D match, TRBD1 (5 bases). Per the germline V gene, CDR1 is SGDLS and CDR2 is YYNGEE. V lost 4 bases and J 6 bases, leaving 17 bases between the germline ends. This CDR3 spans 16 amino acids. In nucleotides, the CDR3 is TGTGCCAGCAGCACCACGTTCAGGGATCCTAATTCACCCCTCCACTTT. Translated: CASSTTFRDPNSPLHF.

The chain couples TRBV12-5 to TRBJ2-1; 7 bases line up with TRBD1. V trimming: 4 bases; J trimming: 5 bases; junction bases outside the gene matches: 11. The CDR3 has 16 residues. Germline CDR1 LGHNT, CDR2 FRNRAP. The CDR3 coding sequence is TGTGCTAGTGGTTCCGTTGTTGACAGGGTTCACAATGAGCAGTTCTTC. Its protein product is CASGSVVDRVHNEQFF.

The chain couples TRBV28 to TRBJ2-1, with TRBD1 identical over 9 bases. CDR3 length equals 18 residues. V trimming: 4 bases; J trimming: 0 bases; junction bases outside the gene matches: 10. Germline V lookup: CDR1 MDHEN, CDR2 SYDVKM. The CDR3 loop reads CASSSTGGGTSSYNEQFF. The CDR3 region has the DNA TGTGCCAGCAGTTCGACAGGGGGTGGGACGAGCTCCTACAATGAGCAGTTCTTC.

The CDR3 here is CASSLGQGWSYEQYF. The DNA for the CDR3 is TGTGCCAGCAGCTTGGGCCAGGGATGGTCCTACGAGCAGTACTTC. J is TRBJ2-7 and V is TRBV5-6; the D gene is possibly TRBD1 (5 bases). Trimming left V 0 bases short and J 1 base short, with 11 bases between. From germline, CDR1 is SGHDT and CDR2 YYEEEE. This CDR3 is built from 15 residues.